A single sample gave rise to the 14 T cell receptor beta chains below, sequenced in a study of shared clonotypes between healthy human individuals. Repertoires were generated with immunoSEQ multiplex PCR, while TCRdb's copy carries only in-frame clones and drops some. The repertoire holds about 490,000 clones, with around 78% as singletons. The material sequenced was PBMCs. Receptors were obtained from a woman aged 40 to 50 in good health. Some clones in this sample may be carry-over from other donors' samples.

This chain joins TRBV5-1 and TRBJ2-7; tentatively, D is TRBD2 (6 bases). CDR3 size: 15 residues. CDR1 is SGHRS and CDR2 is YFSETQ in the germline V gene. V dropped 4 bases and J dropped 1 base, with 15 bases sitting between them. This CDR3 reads CASSLGDWASYEQYF. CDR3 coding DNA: TGCGCCAGCAGCCTAGGGGACTGGGCTTCCTACGAGCAGTACTTC.

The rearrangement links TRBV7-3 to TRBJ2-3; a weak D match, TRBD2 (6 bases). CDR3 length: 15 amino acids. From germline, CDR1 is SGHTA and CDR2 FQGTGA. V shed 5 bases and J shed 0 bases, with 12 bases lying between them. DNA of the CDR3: TGTGCCAGCAGCCGGGACTCCGAAAGCACAGATACGCAGTATTTT. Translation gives CASSRDSESTDTQYF.

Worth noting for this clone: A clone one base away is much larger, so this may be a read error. The DNA for the CDR3 is TGCAGCGTTGCTGGACTAGCGGGGGTTAATGAGAAGTTCTTC. The encoded protein is CSVAGLAGVNEKFF. The V and J genes are TRBV29-1 and TRBJ2-1; TRBD2 agrees at 13 bases. The CDR3 totals 14 residues. Germline-derived CDR1 and CDR2 are SQVTM and ANQGSEA.

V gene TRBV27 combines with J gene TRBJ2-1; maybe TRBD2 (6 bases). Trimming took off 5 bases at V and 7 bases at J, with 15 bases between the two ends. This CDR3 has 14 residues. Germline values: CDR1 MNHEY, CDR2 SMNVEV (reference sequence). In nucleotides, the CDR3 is TGTGCCAGCAGTCCAACCCTCGGGGGAAATGAGCAGTTCTTC. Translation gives CASSPTLGGNEQFF.

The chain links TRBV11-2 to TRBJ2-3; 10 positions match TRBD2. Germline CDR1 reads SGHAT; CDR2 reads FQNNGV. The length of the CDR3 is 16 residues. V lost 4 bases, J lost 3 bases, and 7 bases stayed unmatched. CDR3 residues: CASSSPLAGVTDTQYF. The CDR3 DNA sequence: TGTGCCAGCAGCTCCCCGCTAGCGGGAGTAACAGATACGCAGTATTTT.

The CDR3 DNA reads as TGTGCCAGCAGCCTCACTAGCGGGACGTCTAATGAGCAGTTCTTC. Translating it yields CASSLTSGTSNEQFF. This rearrangement joins TRBV7-3 to TRBJ2-1, with 10 bases identical to TRBD2. Germline V CDR1 and CDR2: SGHTA, FQGTGA. The CDR3 runs to 15 residues. V was clipped by 5 bases and J by 7 bases; unmatched bases: 8. The full variable domain, in which reference TRBV7-3 and TRBJ2-1 provide the parts outside the CDR3, is GAGVSQTPSNKVTEKGKYVELRCDPISGHTALYWYRQSLGQGPEFLIYFQGTGAADDSGLPNDRFFAVRPEGSVSTLKIQRTERGDSAVYLCASSLTSGTSNEQFFGPGTRLTVL.

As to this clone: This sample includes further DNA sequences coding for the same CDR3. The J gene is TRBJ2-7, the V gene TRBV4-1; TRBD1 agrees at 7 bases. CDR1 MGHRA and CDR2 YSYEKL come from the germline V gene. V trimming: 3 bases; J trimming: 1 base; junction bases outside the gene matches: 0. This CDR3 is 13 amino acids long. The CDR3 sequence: CASSQTGSYEQYF. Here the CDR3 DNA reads TGCGCCAGCAGCCAGACAGGGTCCTACGAGCAGTACTTC.

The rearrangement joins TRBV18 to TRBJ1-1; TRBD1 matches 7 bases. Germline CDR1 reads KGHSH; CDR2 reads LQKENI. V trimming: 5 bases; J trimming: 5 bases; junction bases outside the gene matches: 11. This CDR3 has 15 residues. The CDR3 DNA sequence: TGTGCCAGCTCAACCGGACAGGCCGGGAATACTGAAGCTTTCTTT. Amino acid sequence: CASSTGQAGNTEAFF.

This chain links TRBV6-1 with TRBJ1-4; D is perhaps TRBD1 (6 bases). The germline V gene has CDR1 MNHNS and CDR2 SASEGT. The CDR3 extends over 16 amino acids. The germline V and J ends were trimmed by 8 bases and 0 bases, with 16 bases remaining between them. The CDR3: CASRGVTGSTNEKLFF. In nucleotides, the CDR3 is TGTGCCAGCCGTGGGGTCACAGGGTCAACTAATGAAAAACTGTTTTTT.

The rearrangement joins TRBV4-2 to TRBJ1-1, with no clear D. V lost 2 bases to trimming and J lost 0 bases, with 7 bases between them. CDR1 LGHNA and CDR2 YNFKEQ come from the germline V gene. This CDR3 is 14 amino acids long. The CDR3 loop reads CASSQRGMNTEAFF. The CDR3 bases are TGTGCCAGCAGCCAACGGGGTATGAACACTGAAGCTTTCTTT.

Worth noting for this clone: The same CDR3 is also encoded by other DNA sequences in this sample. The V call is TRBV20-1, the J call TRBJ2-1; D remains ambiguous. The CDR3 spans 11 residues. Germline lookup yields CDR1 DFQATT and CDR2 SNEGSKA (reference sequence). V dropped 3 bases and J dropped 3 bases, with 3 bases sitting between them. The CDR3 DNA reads TGCAGTGCTAGGAACTACAATGAGCAGTTCTTC. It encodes CSARNYNEQFF.

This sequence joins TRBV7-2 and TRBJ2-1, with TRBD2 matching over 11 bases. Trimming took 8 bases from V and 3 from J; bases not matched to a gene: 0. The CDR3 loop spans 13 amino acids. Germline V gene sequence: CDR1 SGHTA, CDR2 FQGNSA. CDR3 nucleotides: TGTGCCAGCGGGACTAGCGGCTACAATGAGCAGTTCTTC. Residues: CASGTSGYNEQFF.

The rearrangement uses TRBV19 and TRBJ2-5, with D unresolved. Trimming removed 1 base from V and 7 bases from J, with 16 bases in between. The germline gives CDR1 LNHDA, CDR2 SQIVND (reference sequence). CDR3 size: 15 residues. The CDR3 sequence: CASSIGKESPRTQYF. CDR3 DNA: TGTGCCAGTAGTATAGGAAAAGAGAGCCCAAGGACCCAGTACTTC.

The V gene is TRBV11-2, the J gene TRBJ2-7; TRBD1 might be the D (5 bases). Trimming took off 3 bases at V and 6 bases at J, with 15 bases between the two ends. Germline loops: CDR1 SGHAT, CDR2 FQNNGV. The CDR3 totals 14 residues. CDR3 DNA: TGTGCCAGCAGCTTTAGCAGTGGGCAGGGCGAGCAGTACTTC. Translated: CASSFSSGQGEQYF.